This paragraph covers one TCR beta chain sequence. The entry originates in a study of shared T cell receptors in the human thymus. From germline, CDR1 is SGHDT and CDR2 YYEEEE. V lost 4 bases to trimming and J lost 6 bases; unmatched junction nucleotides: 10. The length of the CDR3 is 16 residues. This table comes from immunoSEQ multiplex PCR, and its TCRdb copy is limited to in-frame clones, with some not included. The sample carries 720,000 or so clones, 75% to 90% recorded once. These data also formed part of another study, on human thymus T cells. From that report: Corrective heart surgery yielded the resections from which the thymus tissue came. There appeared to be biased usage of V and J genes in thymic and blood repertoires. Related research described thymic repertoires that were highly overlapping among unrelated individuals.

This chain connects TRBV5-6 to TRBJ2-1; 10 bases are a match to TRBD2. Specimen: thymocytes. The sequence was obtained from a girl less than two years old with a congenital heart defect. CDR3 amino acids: CASSGGTSEGPNEQFF. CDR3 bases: TGTGCCAGCAGCGGTGGGACTAGCGAAGGCCCCAATGAGCAGTTCTTC. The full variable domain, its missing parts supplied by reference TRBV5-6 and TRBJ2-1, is DAGVTQSPTHLIKTRGQQVTLRCSPKSGHDTVSWYQQALGQGPQFIFQYYEEEERQRGNFPDRFSGHQFPNYSSELNVNALLLGDSALYLCASSGGTSEGPNEQFFGPGTRLTVL.